Listed below are T cell receptor beta chains from one sample, sequenced in a study of glioma-infiltrating T cells. Each CDR3 protein gets one entry after TCRdb re-called the multiplex PCR reads with MiXCR. Of about 180,000 distinct CDR3 sequences in the sample, about 46% are singletons; the top ten hold 5% to 5.5%. The sequencing input was glioma tissue, nonneoplastic brain tissue, or PBMCs (not recorded which). These receptors came from a human donor with low-grade glioma or glioblastoma, undergoing nonglioma brain surgery, or in good health (not recorded which). Each CDR3 is given with its conserved first and last residue. A D gene is named only where the DNA matches it firmly. Some rows mark clone size as missing; the rest say once, few, many or name a class of expanded clone.

>17|-|TRBJ2-2|-|TRBV19
TGTGCCAGTATGAAGGTCAAATTTGCGGGGAATGCCGGGGAGCTGTTTTTT
CASMKVKFAGNAGELFF
>14|many|TRBJ2-7|TRBD2|TRBV6-1
TGTGCCAGCAGTCAAACTAGCGGCACCTACGAGCAGTACTTC
CASSQTSGTYEQYF
>15|few|TRBJ1-1|-|TRBV14
TGTGCCAGCAGCCGGGATACAGGGTACGGCACTGAAGCTTTCTTT
CASSRDTGYGTEAFF
>15|-|TRBJ2-1|TRBD2|TRBV2
TGTGCCAGCAGTGTATTAGCGGGAGGGGTGAATGAGCAGTTCTTC
CASSVLAGGVNEQFF
>13|-|TRBJ1-1|-|TRBV20-1
TGCAGCGTGTCTGTACAGGCGAACACTGAAGCTTACTTT
CSVSVQANTEAYF
>16|-|TRBJ1-1|-|TRBV19
TGTGCCAGTAGTATAGGTGTGGACTACATGAACACTGAAGCTTTCTTT
CASSIGVDYMNTEAFF
>15|-|TRBJ2-7|TRBD1|TRBV13
TGTGCCAGCAGCACAGGGACAGGGGGGCAGTACGAGCAGTACTTC
CASSTGTGGQYEQYF
>17|few|TRBJ2-1|TRBD2|TRBV28
TGTGCCAGCAGAAGGACTAGCGGGAGTTTCTCCTACAATGAGCAGTTCTTC
CASRRTSGSFSYNEQFF
>15|once|TRBJ2-3|TRBD2|TRBV4-1
TGCGCCAGCAACCTTGGACTAGCGGGACCAGATACGCAGTATTTT
CASNLGLAGPDTQYF
>17|-|TRBJ2-1|TRBD2|TRBV7-6
TGTGCCAGCAGCCGCACCGAAGCGGGAGTTCGCTACAATGAGCAGTTCTTC
CASSRTEAGVRYNEQFF
>15|-|TRBJ2-3|-|TRBV5-1
TGCGCCAGCAGCAAAGAGAGCGCCCGCACAGATACGCAGTATTTT
CASSKESARTDTQYF
>15|few|TRBJ2-7|TRBD2|TRBV10-3
TGTGCCATCAGACTTAATAGCGGGAGGGTCAACGAGCAGTACTTC
CAIRLNSGRVNEQYF
>14|-|TRBJ2-5|-|TRBV10-1
TGCGCCAGCAACAAAGACAGGTCCCAAGAGGCCCAGTACTTC
CASNKDRSQEAQYF
>16|-|TRBJ2-3|TRBD2|TRBV13
TGTGCCAGCAGCTTGGGTAGCGGGAGCAGCACAGATACGCAGTATTTT
CASSLGSGSSTDTQYF
>14|-|TRBJ2-2|-|TRBV7-2
TGTGCCAGCAGCTTAGTTTGGGGCACCGGGGAGCTGTTTTTT
CASSLVWGTGELFF
>14|many|TRBJ2-1|TRBD2|TRBV24-1
TGTGCCACCGGGTTAGGAGCGGGAGGCGGTGAGCAGTTCTTC
CATGLGAGGGEQFF
>16|many|TRBJ1-5|TRBD1|TRBV28
TGTGCCAGCAGTTTAGGGGACAGGGTTGGCAATCAGCCCCAGCATTTT
CASSLGDRVGNQPQHF